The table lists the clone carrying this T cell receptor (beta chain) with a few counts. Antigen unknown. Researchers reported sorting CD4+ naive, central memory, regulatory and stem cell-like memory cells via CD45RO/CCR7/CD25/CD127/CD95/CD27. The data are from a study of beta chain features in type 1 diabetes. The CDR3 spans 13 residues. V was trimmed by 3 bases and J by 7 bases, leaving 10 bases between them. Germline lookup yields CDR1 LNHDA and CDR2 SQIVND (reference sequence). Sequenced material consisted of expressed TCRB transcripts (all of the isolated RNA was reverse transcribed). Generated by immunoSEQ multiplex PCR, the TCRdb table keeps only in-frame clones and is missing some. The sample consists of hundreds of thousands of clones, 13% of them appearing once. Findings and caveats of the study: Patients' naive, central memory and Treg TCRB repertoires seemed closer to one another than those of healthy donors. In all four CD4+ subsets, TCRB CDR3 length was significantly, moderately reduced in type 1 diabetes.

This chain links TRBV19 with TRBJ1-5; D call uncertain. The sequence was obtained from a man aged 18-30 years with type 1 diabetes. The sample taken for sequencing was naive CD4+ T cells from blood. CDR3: CASSIKVRQPQHF. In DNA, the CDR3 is TGTGCCAGTAGTATTAAGGTACGCCAGCCCCAGCATTTT.